This T cell receptor (beta chain) was sequenced in a study of technical replicates of blood from several donors. V was trimmed by 4 bases and J by 4 bases, leaving 19 bases between them. This CDR3 is 16 amino acids long. From germline, CDR1 is SGHVS and CDR2 FQNEAQ. The table came from immunoSEQ multiplex PCR; TCRdb's copy has only in-frame clones and leaves some out. The repertoire holds 85,000 to 100,000 clones, with approximately 96% as singletons. Specimen: T cells isolated from PBMCs. This clonotype originated in a human donor in good health. The V gene is TRBV7-8, the J gene TRBJ1-2, with a possible D match to TRBD1 (6 bases). CDR3 sequence: CASSSSGGYRVYGYTF. The CDR3, as DNA: TGTGCCAGCAGCTCCTCCGGGGGGTACAGGGTCTATGGCTACACCTTC.